Listed below are T cell receptor beta chains from one sample, sequenced in a study of cytomegalovirus exposure and HLA in healthy donors. The method was immunoSEQ multiplex PCR; TCRdb's version includes in-frame clones alone and lacks a portion of them. The sample has roughly 45,000 clones. Sequenced sample: PBMCs. The receptors were gathered from a woman aged 25 to 45 in good health and CMV-seronegative. The CDR3 runs from the conserved cysteine through the conserved F or W.

>TRBV6-5|14|TRBJ2-1
CASRFSGMRNEQFF
>TRBV19|15|TRBJ2-2
CASTHPGQNTGELFF
>TRBV4-1|22|TRBJ2-1
CASSQYDALVAGGPGGVNEQFF
>TRBV10-3|13|TRBJ1-5
CAIKDEARGPQHF
>TRBV5-1|16|TRBJ1-2
CASSLNTPGRANGYTF
>TRBV7-2|12|TRBJ2-7
CASSLGREEQYF
>TRBV23-1|16|TRBJ2-5
CASSHLTSGSVKTQYF
>TRBV29-1|14|TRBJ2-2
CSVSELADTGELFF
>TRBV30|15|TRBJ1-3
CAWSGQGTAGNTIYF
>TRBV28|17|TRBJ2-7
CASSSMRVVAGSYEQYF
>TRBV7-9|14|TRBJ1-1
CASSLKFSGTEAFF
>TRBV4-3|17|TRBJ2-1
CASSWAQRTSGSYEQFF
>TRBV9|15|TRBJ2-7
CASSYPRTGGYEQYF
>TRBV5-1|16|TRBJ2-3
CASSLDRAGATDTQYF
>TRBV4-2|16|TRBJ2-1
CASSQDLGGTYNEQFF
>TRBV6-1|17|TRBJ2-4
CASSEFPNSGSKNIQYF
>TRBV30|13|TRBJ1-1
CAWSVGRAGEAFF
>TRBV30|15|TRBJ2-1
CAGSPGTSDYNEQFF